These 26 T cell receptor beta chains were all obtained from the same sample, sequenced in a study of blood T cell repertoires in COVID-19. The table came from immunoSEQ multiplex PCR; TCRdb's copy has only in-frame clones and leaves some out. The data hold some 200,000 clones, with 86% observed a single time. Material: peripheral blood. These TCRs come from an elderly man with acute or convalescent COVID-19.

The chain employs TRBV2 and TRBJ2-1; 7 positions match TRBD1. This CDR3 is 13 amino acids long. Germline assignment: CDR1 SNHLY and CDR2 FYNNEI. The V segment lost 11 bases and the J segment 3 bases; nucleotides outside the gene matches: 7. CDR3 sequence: CAGSGQDYNEQFF. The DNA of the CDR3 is TGTGCCGGGAGCGGACAGGACTACAATGAGCAGTTCTTC. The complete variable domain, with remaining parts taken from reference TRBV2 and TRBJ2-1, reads EPEVTQTPSHQVTQMGQEVILRCVPISNHLYFYWYRQILGQKVEFLVSFYNNEISEKSEIFDDQFSVERPDGSNFTLKIRSTKLEDSAMYFCAGSGQDYNEQFFGPGTRLTVL.

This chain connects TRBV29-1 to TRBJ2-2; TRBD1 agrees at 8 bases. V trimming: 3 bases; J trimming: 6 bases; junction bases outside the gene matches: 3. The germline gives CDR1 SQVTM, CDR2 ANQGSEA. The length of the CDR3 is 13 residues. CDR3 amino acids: CSVEGQAPGELFF. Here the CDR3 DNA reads TGCAGCGTTGAGGGACAGGCTCCCGGGGAGCTGTTTTTT.

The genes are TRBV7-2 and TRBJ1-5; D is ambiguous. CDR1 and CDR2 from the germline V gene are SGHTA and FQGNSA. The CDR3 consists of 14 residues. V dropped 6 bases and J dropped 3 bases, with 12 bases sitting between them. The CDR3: CASSSDINNQPQHF. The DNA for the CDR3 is TGTGCCAGCAGTTCCGACATAAACAATCAGCCCCAGCATTTT.

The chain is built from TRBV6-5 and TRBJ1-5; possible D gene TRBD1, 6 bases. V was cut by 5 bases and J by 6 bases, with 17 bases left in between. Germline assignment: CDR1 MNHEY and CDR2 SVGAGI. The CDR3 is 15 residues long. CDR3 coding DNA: TGTGCCAGCAGTCTCAATCGACAGGCTGGTCAGCCCCAGCATTTT. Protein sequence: CASSLNRQAGQPQHF.

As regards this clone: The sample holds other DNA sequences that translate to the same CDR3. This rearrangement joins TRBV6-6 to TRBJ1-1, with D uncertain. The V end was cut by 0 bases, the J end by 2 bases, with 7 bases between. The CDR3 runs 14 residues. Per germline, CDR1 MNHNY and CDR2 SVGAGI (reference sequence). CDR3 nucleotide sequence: TGTGCCAGCAGTTACTCGGAGGGCAACACTGAAGCTTTCTTT. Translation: CASSYSEGNTEAFF.

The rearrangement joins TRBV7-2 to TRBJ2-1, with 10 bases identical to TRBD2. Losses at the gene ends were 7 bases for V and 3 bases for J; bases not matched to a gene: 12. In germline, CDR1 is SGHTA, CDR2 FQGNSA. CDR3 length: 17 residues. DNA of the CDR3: TGTGCCAGCATACTAGCGGGGCAGGAGGGTCTCTACAATGAGCAGTTCTTC. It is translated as CASILAGQEGLYNEQFF.

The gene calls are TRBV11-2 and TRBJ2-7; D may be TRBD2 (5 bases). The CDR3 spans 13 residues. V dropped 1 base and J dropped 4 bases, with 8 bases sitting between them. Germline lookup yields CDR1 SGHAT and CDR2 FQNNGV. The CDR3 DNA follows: TGTGCCAGCAGCTTAGCGGGATCGTACGAGCAGTACGTC. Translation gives CASSLAGSYEQYV.

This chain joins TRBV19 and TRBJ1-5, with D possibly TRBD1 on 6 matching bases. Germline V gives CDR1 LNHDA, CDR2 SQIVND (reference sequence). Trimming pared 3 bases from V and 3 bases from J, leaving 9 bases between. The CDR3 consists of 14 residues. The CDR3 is CASSMGAFNQPQHF. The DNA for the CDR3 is TGTGCCAGTAGTATGGGGGCCTTCAATCAGCCCCAGCATTTT.

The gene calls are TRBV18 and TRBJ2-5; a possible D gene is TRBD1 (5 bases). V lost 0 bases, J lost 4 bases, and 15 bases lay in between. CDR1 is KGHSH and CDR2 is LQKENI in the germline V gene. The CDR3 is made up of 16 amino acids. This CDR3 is CASSPPIEGARETQYF. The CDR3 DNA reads TGTGCCAGCTCACCACCAATTGAAGGGGCGCGAGAGACCCAGTACTTC.

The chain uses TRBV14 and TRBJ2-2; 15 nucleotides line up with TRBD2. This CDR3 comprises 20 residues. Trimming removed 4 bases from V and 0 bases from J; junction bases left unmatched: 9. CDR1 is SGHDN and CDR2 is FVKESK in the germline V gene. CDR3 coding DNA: TGTGCCAGCAGCCTTTTACCGGGACTAGCGGGAGGAACGAACACCGGGGAGCTGTTTTTT. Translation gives CASSLLPGLAGGTNTGELFF.

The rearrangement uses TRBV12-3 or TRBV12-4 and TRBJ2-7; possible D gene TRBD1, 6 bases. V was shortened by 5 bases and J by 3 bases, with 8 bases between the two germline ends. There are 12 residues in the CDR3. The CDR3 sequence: CASSPQGYEQYF. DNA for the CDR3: TGTGCCAGCAGTCCACAGGGCTACGAGCAGTACTTC.

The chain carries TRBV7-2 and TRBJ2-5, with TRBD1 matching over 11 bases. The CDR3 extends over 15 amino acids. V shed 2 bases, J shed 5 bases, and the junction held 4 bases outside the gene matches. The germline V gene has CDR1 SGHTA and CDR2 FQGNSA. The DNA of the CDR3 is TGTGCCAGCAGCTTATGGACAGGGGGCGAGGAGACCCAGTACTTC. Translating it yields CASSLWTGGEETQYF.

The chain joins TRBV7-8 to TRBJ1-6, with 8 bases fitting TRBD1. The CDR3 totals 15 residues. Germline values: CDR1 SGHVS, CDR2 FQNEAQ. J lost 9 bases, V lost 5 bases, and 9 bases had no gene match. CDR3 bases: TGTGCCAGCAGCCTCAGGGGGCGAGAGGCTTCACCCCTCCACTTT. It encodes CASSLRGREASPLHF.

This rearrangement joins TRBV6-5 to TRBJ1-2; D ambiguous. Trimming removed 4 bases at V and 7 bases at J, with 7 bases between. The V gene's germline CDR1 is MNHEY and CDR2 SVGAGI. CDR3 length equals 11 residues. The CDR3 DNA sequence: TGTGCCAGCAGTTCCTTGGCTGGCTACACCTTC. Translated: CASSSLAGYTF.

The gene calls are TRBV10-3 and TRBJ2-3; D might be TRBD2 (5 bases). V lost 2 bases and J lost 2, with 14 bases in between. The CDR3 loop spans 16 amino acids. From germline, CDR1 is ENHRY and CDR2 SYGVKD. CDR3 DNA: TGTGCCATCAGTGAGCCGGGGAAGGGATACACAGATACGCAGTATTTT. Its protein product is CAISEPGKGYTDTQYF.

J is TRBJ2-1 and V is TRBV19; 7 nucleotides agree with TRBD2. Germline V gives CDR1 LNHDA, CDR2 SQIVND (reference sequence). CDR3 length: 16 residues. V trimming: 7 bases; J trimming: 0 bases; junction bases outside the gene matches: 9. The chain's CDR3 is CASKGVAGNSYNEQFF. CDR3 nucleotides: TGTGCCAGTAAAGGTGTAGCGGGCAACTCCTACAATGAGCAGTTCTTC.

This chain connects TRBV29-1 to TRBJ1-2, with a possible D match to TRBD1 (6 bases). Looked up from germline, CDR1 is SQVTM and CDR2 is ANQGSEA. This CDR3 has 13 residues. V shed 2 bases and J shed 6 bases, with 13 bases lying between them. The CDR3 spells CSVEPLGGDGYTF. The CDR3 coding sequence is TGCAGCGTTGAACCTCTAGGGGGAGATGGCTACACCTTC.

This CDR3 is CAISETLAGAQETQYF. CDR3 nucleotides: TGTGCCATCAGTGAAACCCTAGCGGGAGCCCAAGAGACCCAGTACTTC. The chain recombines TRBV10-3 with TRBJ2-5; 10 bases are a match to TRBD2. V dropped 3 bases and J dropped 1; count of bases not matched to a gene: 5. Germline loops: CDR1 ENHRY, CDR2 SYGVKD. The CDR3 has 16 residues.

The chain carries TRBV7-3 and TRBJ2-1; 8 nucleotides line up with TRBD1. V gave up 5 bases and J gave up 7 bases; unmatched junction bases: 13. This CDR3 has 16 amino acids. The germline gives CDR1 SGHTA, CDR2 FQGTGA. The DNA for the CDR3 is TGTGCCAGCAGCCCCCGATCTGGGACAGGTATGAATGAGCAGTTCTTC. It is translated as CASSPRSGTGMNEQFF.

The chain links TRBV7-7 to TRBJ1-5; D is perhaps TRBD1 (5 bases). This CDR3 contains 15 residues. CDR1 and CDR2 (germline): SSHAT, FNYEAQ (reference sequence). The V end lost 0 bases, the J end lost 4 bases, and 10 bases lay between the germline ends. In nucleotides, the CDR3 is TGTGCCAGCAGCTTAGCGCGGGACTGTAATCAGCCCCAGCATTTT. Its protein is CASSLARDCNQPQHF.

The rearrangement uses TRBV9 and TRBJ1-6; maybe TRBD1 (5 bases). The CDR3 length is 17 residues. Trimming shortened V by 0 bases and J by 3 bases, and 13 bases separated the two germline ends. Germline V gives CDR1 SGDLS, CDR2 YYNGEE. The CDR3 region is CASSVEGRADYNSPLHF. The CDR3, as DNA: TGTGCCAGCAGCGTAGAAGGCAGGGCCGACTATAATTCACCCCTCCACTTT.

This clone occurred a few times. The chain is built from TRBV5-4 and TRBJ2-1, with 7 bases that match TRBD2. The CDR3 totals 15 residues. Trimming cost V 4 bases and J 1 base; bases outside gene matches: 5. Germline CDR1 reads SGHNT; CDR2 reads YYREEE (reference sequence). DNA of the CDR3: TGTGCCAGCAGCAGGAGCGGGGTGTCCTACAATGAGCAGTTCTTC. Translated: CASSRSGVSYNEQFF.

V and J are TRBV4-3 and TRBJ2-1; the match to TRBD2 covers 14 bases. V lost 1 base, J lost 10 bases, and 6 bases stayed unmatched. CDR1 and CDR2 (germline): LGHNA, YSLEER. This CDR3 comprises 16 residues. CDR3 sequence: CASSQGLAGGPQEQFF. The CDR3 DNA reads TGCGCCAGCAGCCAAGGACTAGCGGGAGGGCCACAGGAGCAGTTCTTC.

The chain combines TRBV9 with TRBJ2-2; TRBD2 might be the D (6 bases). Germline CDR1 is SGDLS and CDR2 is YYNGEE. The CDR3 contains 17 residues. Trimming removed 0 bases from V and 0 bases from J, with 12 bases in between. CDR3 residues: CASSVGGRHANTGELFF. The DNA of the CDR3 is TGTGCCAGCAGCGTAGGGGGGAGGCACGCGAACACCGGGGAGCTGTTTTTT.

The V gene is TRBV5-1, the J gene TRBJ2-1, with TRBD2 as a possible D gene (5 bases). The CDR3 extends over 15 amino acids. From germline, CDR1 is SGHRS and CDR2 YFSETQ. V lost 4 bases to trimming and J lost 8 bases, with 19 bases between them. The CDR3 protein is CASSRGRSGLDEQFF. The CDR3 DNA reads TGCGCCAGCAGCCGCGGGCGCAGTGGACTGGATGAGCAGTTCTTC.

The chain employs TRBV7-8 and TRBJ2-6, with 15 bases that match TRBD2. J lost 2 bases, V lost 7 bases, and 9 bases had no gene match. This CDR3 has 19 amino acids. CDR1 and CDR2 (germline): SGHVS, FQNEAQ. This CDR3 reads CASTPPGLAGGTGANVLTF. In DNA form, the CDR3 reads TGTGCCAGCACCCCACCGGGACTAGCGGGAGGAACTGGGGCCAACGTCCTGACTTTC.